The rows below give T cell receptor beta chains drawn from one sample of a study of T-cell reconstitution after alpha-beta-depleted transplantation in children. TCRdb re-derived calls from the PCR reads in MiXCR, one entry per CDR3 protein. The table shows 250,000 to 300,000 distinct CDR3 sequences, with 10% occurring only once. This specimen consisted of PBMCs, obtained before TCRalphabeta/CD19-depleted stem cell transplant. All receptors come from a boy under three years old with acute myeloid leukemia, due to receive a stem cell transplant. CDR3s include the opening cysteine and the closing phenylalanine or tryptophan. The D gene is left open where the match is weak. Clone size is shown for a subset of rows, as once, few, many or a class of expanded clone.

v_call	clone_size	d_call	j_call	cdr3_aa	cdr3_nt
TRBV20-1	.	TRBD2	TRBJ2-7	CSARGPAGAYEQYF	TGCAGTGCTAGAGGTCCAGCGGGAGCTTACGAGCAGTACTTC
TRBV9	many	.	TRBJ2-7	CASSPGKPYEQYF	TGTGCCAGCAGCCCCGGTAAGCCCTACGAGCAGTACTTC
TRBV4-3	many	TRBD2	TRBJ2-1	CASSQEDGLAGLSYNEQFF	TGCGCCAGCAGCCAAGAGGATGGTCTAGCGGGGCTCTCCTACAATGAGCAGTTCTTC
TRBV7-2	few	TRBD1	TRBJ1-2	CASSSQPGTGVGGYTF	TGTGCCAGCAGCTCCCAGCCCGGGACAGGGGTCGGTGGCTACACCTTC
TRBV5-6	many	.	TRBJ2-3	CASSPGDSTDTQYF	TGTGCCAGCAGCCCTGGGGACAGCACAGATACGCAGTATTTT
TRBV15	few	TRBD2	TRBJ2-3	CATSVGLAGGPDTQYF	TGTGCCACCAGCGTCGGACTAGCGGGAGGTCCAGATACGCAGTATTTT
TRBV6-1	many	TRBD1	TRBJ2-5	CASSPPGQGLETQYF	TGTGCCAGCAGCCCACCGGGACAGGGGTTAGAGACCCAGTACTTC
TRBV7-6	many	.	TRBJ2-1	CASSLGELYNEQFF	TGTGCCAGCAGCTTAGGGGAGCTTTACAATGAGCAGTTCTTC
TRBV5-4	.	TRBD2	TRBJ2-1	CASSWGLAANNEQFF	TGTGCCAGCAGCTGGGGACTAGCGGCCAACAATGAGCAGTTCTTC
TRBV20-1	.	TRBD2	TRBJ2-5	CSARAGGARLVGTQYF	TGCAGTGCTAGGGCCGGGGGGGCCCGATTAGTCGGGACCCAGTACTTC
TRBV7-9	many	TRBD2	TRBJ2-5	CASSLAPGGWQETQYF	TGTGCCAGCAGCTTAGCTCCGGGAGGGTGGCAAGAGACCCAGTACTTC
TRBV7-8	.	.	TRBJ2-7	CASSPHATAGRYEQYF	TGTGCCAGCAGCCCCCACGCTACGGCAGGGAGATACGAGCAGTACTTC
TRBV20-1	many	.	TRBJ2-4	CSARVRGSLGRAKNIQYF	TGCAGTGCTAGAGTACGGGGCTCATTAGGGAGAGCCAAAAACATTCAGTACTTC
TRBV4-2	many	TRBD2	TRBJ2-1	CASSQDLTSGGSYNEQFF	TGTGCCAGCAGCCAAGATCTGACTAGCGGGGGCTCCTACAATGAGCAGTTCTTC
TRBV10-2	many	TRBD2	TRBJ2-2	CASSESGLAGVGGELFF	TGCGCCAGCAGTGAGTCGGGACTAGCGGGAGTTGGCGGGGAGCTGTTTTTT
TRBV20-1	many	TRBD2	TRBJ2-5	CSARGEGLAGPQETQYF	TGCAGTGCTAGAGGAGAGGGCCTAGCGGGCCCCCAAGAGACCCAGTACTTC
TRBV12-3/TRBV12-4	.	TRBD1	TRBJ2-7	CASRRTGADYEQYF	TGTGCCAGCAGACGTACAGGGGCGGACTACGAGCAGTACTTC
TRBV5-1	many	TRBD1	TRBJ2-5	CASSLEGTGVAETQYF	TGCGCCAGCAGCTTAGAAGGGACAGGGGTCGCTGAGACCCAGTACTTC
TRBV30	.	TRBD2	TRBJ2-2	CALKVWEGNTGELFF	TGTGCCCTTAAAGTTTGGGAGGGGAACACCGGGGAGCTGTTTTTT
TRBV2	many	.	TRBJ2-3	CASSERPDTQYF	TGTGCCAGCAGTGAGAGGCCAGATACGCAGTATTTT
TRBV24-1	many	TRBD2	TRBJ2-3	CATSDFRTSPDTQYF	TGTGCCACCAGTGACTTCCGGACTAGTCCAGATACGCAGTATTTT
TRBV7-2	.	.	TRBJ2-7	CASSSPEAYEQYF	TGTGCCAGCAGCTCCCCAGAGGCCTACGAGCAGTACTTC
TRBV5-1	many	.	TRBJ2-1	CASSLSGNKQFF	TGCGCCAGCAGCCTTTCAGGGAATAAGCAGTTCTTC
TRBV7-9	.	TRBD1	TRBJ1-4	CASRDRDSPLGEKLFF	TGTGCCAGCAGGGATCGGGACAGCCCCTTAGGTGAAAAACTGTTTTTT
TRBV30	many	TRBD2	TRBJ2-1	CAWRISGTSGYNEQFF	TGTGCCTGGAGGATATCCGGGACTAGCGGCTACAATGAGCAGTTCTTC
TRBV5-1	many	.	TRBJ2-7	CASSLRTWREQYF	TGCGCCAGCAGCTTGAGGACTTGGAGAGAGCAGTACTTC
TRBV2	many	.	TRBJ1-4	CASSENNGSNEKLFF	TGTGCCAGCAGTGAAAACAACGGAAGTAATGAAAAACTGTTTTTT
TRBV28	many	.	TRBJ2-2	CASRVLTGAGELFF	TGTGCCAGCAGAGTCCTAACGGGAGCCGGGGAGCTGTTTTTT
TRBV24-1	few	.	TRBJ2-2	CATSDLGIGELFF	TGTGCCACCAGTGATTTGGGTATCGGGGAGCTGTTTTTT
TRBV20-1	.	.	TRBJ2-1	CSARGGVRGKRGNEQFF	TGCAGTGCTAGAGGCGGGGTTCGTGGGAAACGGGGCAATGAGCAGTTCTTC
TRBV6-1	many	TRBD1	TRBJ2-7	CASSEYDRDTLYF	TGTGCCAGCAGTGAATATGACAGGGATACTCTGTACTTC
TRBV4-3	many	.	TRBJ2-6	CASSQDGIESGANVLTF	TGCGCCAGCAGCCAAGATGGGATCGAGTCTGGGGCCAACGTCCTGACTTTC
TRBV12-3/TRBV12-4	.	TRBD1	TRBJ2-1	CASSFPDRASYNEQFF	TGTGCCAGCAGTTTCCCCGACAGGGCCTCCTACAATGAGCAGTTCTTC
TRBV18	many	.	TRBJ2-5	CASSPRQIQETQYF	TGTGCCAGCTCACCTAGACAGATTCAAGAGACCCAGTACTTC
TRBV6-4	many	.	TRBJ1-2	CASKITAMNYGYTF	TGTGCCAGCAAAATCACAGCAATGAACTATGGCTACACCTTC
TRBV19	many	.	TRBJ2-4	CASRGETAKNIQYF	TGTGCCAGTAGGGGAGAGACAGCCAAAAACATTCAGTACTTC